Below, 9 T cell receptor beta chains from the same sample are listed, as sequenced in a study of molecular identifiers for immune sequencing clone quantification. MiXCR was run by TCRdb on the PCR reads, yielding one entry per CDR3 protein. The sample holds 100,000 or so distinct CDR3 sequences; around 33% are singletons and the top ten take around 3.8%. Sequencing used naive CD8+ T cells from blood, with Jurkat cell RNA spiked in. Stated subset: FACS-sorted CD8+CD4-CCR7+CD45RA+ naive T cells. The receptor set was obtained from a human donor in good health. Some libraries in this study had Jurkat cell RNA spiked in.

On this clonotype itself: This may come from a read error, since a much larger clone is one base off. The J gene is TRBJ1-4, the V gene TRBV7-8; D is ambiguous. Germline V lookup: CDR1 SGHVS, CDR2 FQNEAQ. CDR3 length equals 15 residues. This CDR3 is CASSVSRRASENLFF. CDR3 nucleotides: TGTGCCAGCAGTGTCTCGCGGAGGGCAAGTGAAAATCTGTTTTTT.

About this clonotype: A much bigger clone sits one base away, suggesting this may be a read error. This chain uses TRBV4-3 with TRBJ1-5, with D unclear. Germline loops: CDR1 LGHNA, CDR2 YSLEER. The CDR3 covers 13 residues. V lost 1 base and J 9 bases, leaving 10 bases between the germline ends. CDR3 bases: TGCGCCAGCAGCCAAGTGTTAGGTCCGCCCCAGCATTTT. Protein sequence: CASSQVLGPPQHF.

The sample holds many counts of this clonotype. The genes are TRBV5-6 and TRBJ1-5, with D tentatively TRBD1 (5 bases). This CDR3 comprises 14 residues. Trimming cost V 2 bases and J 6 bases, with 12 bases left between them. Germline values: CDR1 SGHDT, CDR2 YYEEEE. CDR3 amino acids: CASSFGRGSQPQHF. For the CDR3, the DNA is TGTGCCAGCAGCTTTGGGAGGGGAAGTCAGCCCCAGCATTTT. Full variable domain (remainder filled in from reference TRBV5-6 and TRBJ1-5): DAGVTQSPTHLIKTRGQQVTLRCSPKSGHDTVSWYQQALGQGPQFIFQYYEEEERQRGNFPDRFSGHQFPNYSSELNVNALLLGDSALYLCASSFGRGSQPQHFGDGTRLSIL.

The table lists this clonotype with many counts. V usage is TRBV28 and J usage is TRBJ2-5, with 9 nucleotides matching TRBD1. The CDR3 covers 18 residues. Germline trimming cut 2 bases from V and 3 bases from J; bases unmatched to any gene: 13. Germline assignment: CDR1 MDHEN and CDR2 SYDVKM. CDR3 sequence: CASSLTLPGTGIEETQYF. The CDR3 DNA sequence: TGTGCCAGCAGTTTAACCTTGCCCGGGACAGGGATTGAAGAGACCCAGTACTTC.

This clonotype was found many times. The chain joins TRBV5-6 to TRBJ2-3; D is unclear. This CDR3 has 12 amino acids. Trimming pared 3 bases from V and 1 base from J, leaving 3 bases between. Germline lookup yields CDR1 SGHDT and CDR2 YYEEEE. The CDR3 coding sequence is TGTGCCAGCAGCTCCGGCACAGATACGCAGTATTTT. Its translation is CASSSGTDTQYF.

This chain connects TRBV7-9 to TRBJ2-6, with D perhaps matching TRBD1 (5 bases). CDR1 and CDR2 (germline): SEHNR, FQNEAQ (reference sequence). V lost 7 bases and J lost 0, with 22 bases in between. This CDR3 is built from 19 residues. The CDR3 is CASMSAYRLTSSGANVLTF. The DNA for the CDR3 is TGTGCCAGCATGTCCGCCTACAGGTTGACCAGCTCTGGGGCCAACGTCCTGACTTTC.

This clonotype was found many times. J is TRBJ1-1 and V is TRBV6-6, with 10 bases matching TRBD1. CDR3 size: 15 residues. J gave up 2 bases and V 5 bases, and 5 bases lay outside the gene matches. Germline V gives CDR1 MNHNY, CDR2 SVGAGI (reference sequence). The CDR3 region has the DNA TGTGCCAGCAGTCTTGGGACAGGGGAAAACACTGAAGCTTTCTTT. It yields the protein CASSLGTGENTEAFF.

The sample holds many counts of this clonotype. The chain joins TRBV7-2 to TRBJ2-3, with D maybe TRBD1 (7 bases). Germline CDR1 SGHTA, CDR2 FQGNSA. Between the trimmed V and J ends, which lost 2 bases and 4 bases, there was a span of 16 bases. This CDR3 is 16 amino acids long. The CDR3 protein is CASSLRDRDLADTQYF. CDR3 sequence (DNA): TGTGCCAGCAGCTTACGAGACAGGGACTTAGCAGATACGCAGTATTTT.

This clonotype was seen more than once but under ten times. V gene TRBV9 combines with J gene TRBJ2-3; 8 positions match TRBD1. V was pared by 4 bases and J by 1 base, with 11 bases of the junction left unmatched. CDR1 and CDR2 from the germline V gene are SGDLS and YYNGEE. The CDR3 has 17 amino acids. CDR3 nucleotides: TGTGCCAGCAGCCCACCCACCGGGACAGGAGGCACAGATACGCAGTATTTT. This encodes CASSPPTGTGGTDTQYF.